What follows are 9 T cell receptor beta chains derived from one specimen sequenced in a study of blood T cell repertoires in COVID-19 (dated by TCRdb to the early 2020s). Receptor amplification or capture employed the immunoSEQ multiplex PCR assay. TCRdb carries this immuneACCESS record with in-frame sequences only. Its versions omit some clonotypes, under half of them owing to an unresolved V gene in the studies checked, with the rest unexplained. This sample lists about 120,000 clones; under 75% were detected once. The ten largest clones capture 7.6% of the sample. Sequenced sample: peripheral blood. All receptors derive from a woman between 55 and 75 years old with acute or convalescent COVID-19.

The chain joins TRBV4-1 to TRBJ1-1; TRBD1 is a possible D gene (6 bases). V lost 1 base and J lost 4, with 10 bases in between. In germline, CDR1 is MGHRA, CDR2 YSYEKL. CDR3 length: 14 amino acids. The CDR3 region is CASSQGPGATEAFF. In DNA form, the CDR3 reads TGCGCCAGCAGCCAAGGGCCAGGGGCCACTGAAGCTTTCTTT.

The V gene is TRBV19, the J gene TRBJ1-1; 9 bases match TRBD1. Germline assignment: CDR1 LNHDA and CDR2 SQIVND (reference sequence). Trimming cost V 1 base and J 5 bases; bases outside gene matches: 2. The CDR3 is 14 amino acids. The CDR3 sequence is CASSIGDRETEAFF. The CDR3 region has the DNA TGTGCCAGTAGTATAGGGGACAGGGAGACTGAAGCTTTCTTT.

This clone was counted a few times. The rearrangement uses TRBV30 and TRBJ1-2; D is unresolved. This CDR3 spans 17 amino acids. V dropped 3 bases and J dropped 6 bases, with 26 bases sitting between them. The germline V gene encodes CDR1 GTSNPN and CDR2 SVGIG (reference sequence). CDR3 loop: CAWREMRVTRLRDGYTF. As DNA, the CDR3 is TGTGCCTGGAGGGAAATGCGGGTGACCCGGTTAAGGGATGGCTACACCTTC.

V gene TRBV10-3 combines with J gene TRBJ2-6; 9 nucleotides line up with TRBD1. V trimming: 5 bases; J trimming: 1 base; junction bases outside the gene matches: 6. The CDR3 length is 17 residues. Germline values: CDR1 ENHRY, CDR2 SYGVKD. CDR3 in amino acids: CAISPGTGKSGANVLTF. As DNA, the CDR3 is TGTGCCATCAGTCCTGGGACAGGGAAATCTGGGGCCAACGTCCTGACTTTC.

The CDR3 bases are TGTGCCAGCAGCTCCACTAGCGAGTTAGTCGAGCAGTACTTC. It encodes CASSSTSELVEQYF. This chain joins TRBV6-5 and TRBJ2-7, with TRBD2 identical over 7 bases. There are 14 residues in the CDR3. Germline CDR1 and CDR2: MNHEY and SVGAGI. V lost 6 bases to trimming and J lost 6 bases; unmatched junction nucleotides: 11.

The chain is built from TRBV18 and TRBJ1-1; the D is unclear. Germline V gives CDR1 KGHSH, CDR2 LQKENI. The CDR3 contains 13 residues. V gave up 6 bases and J gave up 0 bases, with 8 bases separating them. CDR3 nucleotides: TGTGCCAGCTCCCTAGAGATGAACACTGAAGCTTTCTTT. Its protein product is CASSLEMNTEAFF.

This clone was observed a few times. V gene TRBV7-2 combines with J gene TRBJ2-3; weak D call: TRBD1 (5 bases). CDR3 size: 13 residues. V lost 4 bases, J lost 9 bases, and 14 bases lay in between. The germline CDR1 and CDR2 sequences are SGHTA and FQGNSA. As DNA, the CDR3 is TGTGCCAGCAGCTCACGCCAGGGCGAAACGCAGTATTTT. Translating gives CASSSRQGETQYF.

In its sample, this clone was seen a few times. The chain couples TRBV4-2 to TRBJ2-7; the match to TRBD1 covers 9 bases. The junction had 11 bases not matched to a gene; V was cut back by 4 bases and J by 7 bases. There are 15 residues in the CDR3. Germline CDR1 is LGHNA and CDR2 is YNFKEQ. In DNA, the CDR3 is TGTGCCAGCAGCCGCGTCGACGGGACAGGGAGTGAGCAGTACTTC. Protein: CASSRVDGTGSEQYF.

This clone was observed a few times. The chain is built from TRBV20-1 and TRBJ1-4; TRBD1 is a possible D gene (6 bases). V shed 3 bases and J shed 0 bases, with 11 bases lying between them. Germline CDR1 and CDR2: DFQATT and SNEGSKA (reference sequence). This CDR3 is 15 amino acids long. CDR3 DNA sequence: TGCAGTGCTAGTGGGGGGGGGCCAACTAATGAAAAACTGTTTTTT. Its translation: CSASGGGPTNEKLFF.